This entry lists 25 T cell receptor beta chains sequenced from one sample in a study of blood T cells in healthy people across ages. Using a J-beta primer mix together with a sample-barcoded 5' primer, a second PCR was run for roughly 6 to 12 cycles. TCRdb passed the 5' RACE reads through MiXCR, listing each CDR3 protein once. The data hold 1.5 million to 2 million distinct CDR3 sequences, with around 48% observed a single time. Sequencing was done on a sample of blood. The receptors come from a woman between 35 and 50 years old in good health.

This chain connects TRBV7-9 to TRBJ1-1; TRBD1 might be the D (5 bases). Trimming pared 3 bases from V and 4 bases from J, leaving 15 bases between. The CDR3 covers 15 residues. Germline-derived CDR1 and CDR2 are SEHNR and FQNEAQ (reference sequence). The CDR3 loop is CASSFAPMGPTEAFF. In nucleotides, the CDR3 is TGTGCCAGCAGCTTCGCACCAATGGGGCCCACTGAAGCTTTCTTT.

A few counts support this clonotype. The V call is TRBV6-6, the J call TRBJ2-3, with TRBD2 identical over 9 bases. J gave up 4 bases and V 5 bases, and 13 bases lay outside the gene matches. There are 17 residues in the CDR3. Germline assignment: CDR1 MNHNY and CDR2 SVGAGI (reference sequence). The CDR3 spells CASSKSRRTSVPDTQYF. The CDR3 coding sequence is TGTGCCAGCAGTAAGTCACGCAGGACTAGCGTCCCAGATACGCAGTATTTT.

This clonotype was observed a few times. The chain links TRBV12-3 or TRBV12-4 to TRBJ2-5; 7 nucleotides agree with TRBD2. The trim removed 6 bases at V and 6 bases at J, leaving 13 bases unmatched. The CDR3 covers 15 residues. CDR3 protein: CASSRAGTTIKTQYF. In DNA form, the CDR3 reads TGTGCCAGCAGCAGAGCCGGGACTACGATAAAGACCCAGTACTTC.

The DNA of the CDR3 is TGTGCCAGCAGCGGACGGATGGGGGGAGTAGGCAAAAACATTCAGTACTTC. This translates into CASSGRMGGVGKNIQYF. The rearrangement uses TRBV7-9 and TRBJ2-4; D may be TRBD2 (6 bases). Germline V CDR1 and CDR2: SEHNR, FQNEAQ (reference sequence). This CDR3 comprises 17 residues. V dropped 5 bases and J dropped 3 bases, with 20 bases sitting between them.

This chain connects TRBV6-2 or TRBV6-3 to TRBJ1-5; 10 bases are a match to TRBD1. This CDR3 is 14 amino acids long. V gave up 6 bases and J gave up 9 bases; unmatched junction bases: 8. CDR1 and CDR2 (germline): MNHEY, SVGEGT. The CDR3 reads CASSRDRGPGPQHF. The CDR3 DNA sequence: TGTGCCAGCAGCCGGGACAGGGGTCCAGGGCCCCAGCATTTT.

This clonotype was observed a handful of times. The rearrangement uses TRBV5-1 and TRBJ2-7, with 7 bases aligning to TRBD2. V was clipped by 6 bases and J by 4 bases; unmatched bases: 10. Germline CDR1 is SGHRS and CDR2 is YFSETQ. This CDR3 is 14 amino acids long. CDR3 coding DNA: TGCGCCAGCAACGAAGGAGCGGGGAGATACGAGCAGTACTTC. It codes for CASNEGAGRYEQYF.

Here the CDR3 reads CSARDASPEGGNEQYF. The CDR3, as DNA: TGCAGTGCTAGAGATGCCAGCCCGGAGGGAGGGAACGAGCAGTACTTC. The chain couples TRBV20-1 to TRBJ2-7; 7 bases are shared with TRBD2. Trimming at V came to 0 bases and at J to 5 bases, leaving 13 bases not matched to a gene. In germline, CDR1 is DFQATT, CDR2 SNEGSKA (reference sequence). This CDR3 is 16 amino acids long.

This clonotype was detected only once. Compared with germline, one end of the junction differs, possibly owing to a read error. The chain recombines TRBV10-2 with TRBJ2-5; D is unresolved. Germline V gives CDR1 WSHSY, CDR2 SAAADI. The CDR3 consists of 14 residues. In DNA form, the CDR3 reads TGCGCCAGCAGTGATGGCAGTTGGCAAGGGACCCAGTACTTC. Translating gives CASSDGSWQGTQYF.

This clonotype was seen more than once but under ten times. The CDR3 region is CASKGPSGSLSGANVLTF. The CDR3 region has the DNA TGTGCCAGCAAAGGGCCGAGCGGCAGTCTCTCTGGGGCCAACGTCCTGACTTTC. The chain has TRBV28 and TRBJ2-6, with D perhaps TRBD2 (5 bases). With 7 bases removed from V and 0 bases from J, the gap between germline ends came to 19 bases. This CDR3 has 18 residues. The germline V gene has CDR1 MDHEN and CDR2 SYDVKM.

The chain employs TRBV2 and TRBJ1-1; perhaps TRBD1 as D (5 bases). Germline V gives CDR1 SNHLY, CDR2 FYNNEI. The CDR3 is 15 amino acids. The ends were cut back, 4 bases at V and 4 bases at J, with 16 bases in the middle. In DNA, the CDR3 is TGTGCCAGCAGTGTGGGGAGCATGGGGACCACTGAAGCTTTCTTT. Translated, it gives CASSVGSMGTTEAFF.

The chain joins TRBV24-1 to TRBJ1-4; 12 bases align to TRBD1. The CDR3 contains 16 residues. Germline CDR1 KGHDR, CDR2 SFDVKD. After removal of 5 bases from V and 5 bases from J, the junction contained 5 bases not matched to a gene. CDR3 residues: CATSGGQGALNEKLFF. In DNA, the CDR3 is TGTGCCACCAGTGGGGGACAGGGGGCTTTGAATGAAAAACTGTTTTTT.

The V and J genes are TRBV12-3 or TRBV12-4 and TRBJ2-7; TRBD1 matches 10 bases. The V gene end was trimmed by 6 bases and the J gene end by 7 bases; junction bases not matched to a gene: 6. This CDR3 is 13 amino acids long. The CDR3, as DNA: TGTGCCAGCAGGACGACAGGGGGCAATGAGCAGTACTTC. It is translated as CASRTTGGNEQYF.

This rearrangement joins TRBV11-2 to TRBJ2-5; D is perhaps TRBD1 or TRBD2 (5 bases each). This CDR3 is 15 amino acids long. Trimming removed 8 bases at V and 5 bases at J, with 21 bases between. Germline V gives CDR1 SGHAT, CDR2 FQNNGV. The chain's CDR3 is CASGPTGASRETQYF. The DNA for the CDR3 is TGTGCCAGCGGTCCCACCGGGGCCTCCCGGGAGACCCAGTACTTC.

The chain combines TRBV28 with TRBJ1-1; D is unclear. CDR1 is MDHEN, CDR2 SYDVKM, per germline. Trimming took off 7 bases at V and 0 bases at J, with 9 bases between the two ends. This CDR3 is built from 13 residues. The CDR3 loop reads CASMNSMNTEAFF. DNA of the CDR3: TGTGCCAGCATGAACAGTATGAACACTGAAGCTTTCTTT.

The J gene is TRBJ1-4, the V gene TRBV9; tentative D call: TRBD1 (5 bases). CDR1 SGDLS and CDR2 YYNGEE come from the germline V gene. CDR3 size: 15 residues. The germline V and J ends were trimmed by 5 bases and 3 bases, with 14 bases remaining between them. The CDR3 region has the DNA TGTGCCAGCAGTCCCGGGGCAGGACCTAATGAAAAACTGTTTTTT. Translation: CASSPGAGPNEKLFF.

The rearrangement links TRBV6-1 to TRBJ2-1; 7 positions match TRBD2. There are 17 residues in the CDR3. Germline values: CDR1 MNHNS, CDR2 SASEGT. V gave up 6 bases and J gave up 6 bases; unmatched junction bases: 17. The CDR3 here is CASRLRRTSLSPNEQFF. The CDR3 nucleotides read TGTGCCAGCAGGCTACGGCGGACTAGTCTTTCTCCCAATGAGCAGTTCTTC.

In its sample, this clonotype was seen once. The chain couples TRBV9 to TRBJ1-4; D gene unclear. The V end was cut by 5 bases, the J end by 7 bases, with 12 bases between. This CDR3 is 13 amino acids long. From germline, CDR1 is SGDLS and CDR2 YYNGEE. The CDR3 loop is CASRTPRGEKLFF. Here the CDR3 DNA reads TGTGCCAGCAGGACTCCTCGGGGTGAAAAACTGTTTTTT.

This clonotype was seen more than once but under ten times. V gene TRBV20-1 combines with J gene TRBJ2-4, with D tentatively TRBD2 (6 bases). CDR1 is DFQATT, CDR2 SNEGSKA, per germline (reference sequence). V was cut by 6 bases and J by 7 bases, with 13 bases left in between. This CDR3 comprises 12 residues. CDR3 loop: CSAPGAGNIQYF. In DNA, the CDR3 is TGCAGTGCCCCCGGGGCGGGGAACATTCAGTACTTC.

This clonotype was found a few times. The gene calls are TRBV29-1 and TRBJ1-2; D unclear. CDR1 is SQVTM, CDR2 ANQGSEA, per germline. Deletions cut 7 bases from V and 4 bases from J, with 10 bases between. This CDR3 contains 11 residues. As DNA, the CDR3 is TGCAGCGGGCAGGTCCTCTATGGCTACACCTTC. Translated, it gives CSGQVLYGYTF.

The V and J genes are TRBV4-2 and TRBJ2-1; D is unresolved. The J call is in doubt because the DNA end fits TRBJ2-7 better. The CDR3 contains 16 residues. Germline V gives CDR1 LGHNA, CDR2 YNFKEQ. CDR3 in DNA: TGTGCCAGCAGCCAAGATCCGGCAGGCTCCTACAATGAGCAGTACTTC. This translates into CASSQDPAGSYNEQYF.

This chain connects TRBV21-1 to TRBJ2-4. TRBV21-1 has pseudogene status. This CDR3 comprises 14 residues. In DNA, the CDR3 is TGTGCCAGCAGCAAAGCGCTCAGGAAAAACATTCAGTACTTC. Translating gives CASSKALRKNIQYF.

V usage is TRBV2 and J usage is TRBJ2-7; D could derive from TRBD1 or TRBD2 (5 bases each). CDR3 length equals 13 residues. Germline V gene sequence: CDR1 SNHLY, CDR2 FYNNEI. V dropped 9 bases and J dropped 2 bases, with 14 bases sitting between them. In DNA, the CDR3 is TGTGCCAGTTCTGTGGGGGAAACCTACGAGCAGTACTTC. Its protein is CASSVGETYEQYF.

The J gene is TRBJ2-2, the V gene TRBV24-1; unclear D gene. The germline gives CDR1 KGHDR, CDR2 SFDVKD. The CDR3 has 15 residues. V lost 4 bases to trimming and J lost 6 bases, with 14 bases between them. In DNA form, the CDR3 reads TGTGCCACCAGTGACCAACGTGGGCCCGCCGGGGAGCTGTTTTTT. It translates to CATSDQRGPAGELFF.

The chain links TRBV5-1 to TRBJ2-5, with D hard to call. The length of the CDR3 is 15 residues. Germline CDR1 SGHRS, CDR2 YFSETQ. V lost 4 bases to trimming and J lost 1 base, with 14 bases between them. The CDR3 DNA reads TGCGCCAGCAGCCCCTACAGAGCCTCCCAAGAGACCCAGTACTTC. Protein sequence: CASSPYRASQETQYF. The full variable domain, completed using reference TRBV5-1 and TRBJ2-5, is KAGVTQTPRYLIKTRGQQVTLSCSPISGHRSVSWYQQTPGQGLQFLFEYFSETQRNKGNFPGRFSGRQFSNSRSEMNVSTLELGDSALYLCASSPYRASQETQYFGPGTRLLVL.

The chain carries TRBV7-2 and TRBJ2-5; D uncertain. CDR3 length equals 14 residues. Trimming took 2 bases from V and 11 from J, leaving 18 bases between them. Germline V gene data show CDR1 as SGHTA and CDR2 as FQGNSA. The CDR3 bases are TGTGCCAGCAGCTTACATTTCTCCCAACATGAGCAGTACTTC. As protein: CASSLHFSQHEQYF.